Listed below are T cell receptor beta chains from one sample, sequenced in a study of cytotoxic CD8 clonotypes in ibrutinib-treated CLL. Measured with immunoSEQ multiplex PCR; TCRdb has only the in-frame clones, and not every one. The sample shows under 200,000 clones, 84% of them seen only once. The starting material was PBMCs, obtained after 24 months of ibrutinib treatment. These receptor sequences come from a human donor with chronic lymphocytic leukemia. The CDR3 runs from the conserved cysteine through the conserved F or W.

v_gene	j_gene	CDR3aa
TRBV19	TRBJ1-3	CASSPGGNTIYF
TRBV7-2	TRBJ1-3	CASSQKLSGNTIYF
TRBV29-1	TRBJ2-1	CSVEAGTGLQFF
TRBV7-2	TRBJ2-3	CASSFSPDTQYF
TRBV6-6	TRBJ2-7	CASSVSGTGSYEQYF
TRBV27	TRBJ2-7	CASSSGNHYEQYF
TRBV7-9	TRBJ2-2	CASSLYQNGELFF
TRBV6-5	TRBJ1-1	CASRRVLDTEAFF
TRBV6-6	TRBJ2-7	CASSPRGVGSYEQYF
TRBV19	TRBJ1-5	CASSIGMGSSNQPQHF
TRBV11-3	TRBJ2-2	CASSSGRYTGELFF